This T cell receptor (beta chain) was retrieved from a study of cytotoxic CD8 clonotypes in ibrutinib-treated CLL (dated by TCRdb to the early 2020s). Study-level background: The cohort included about 15 treatment-naive and under 13 relapsed/refractory patients; approximately 17 were IGHV unmutated. Partial responses were observed in about 24 patients and complete responses in 2; after a median follow-up of around 68 months, remission was maintained in 15 or so patients and progression was observed in approximately twelve. The response samples were drawn at a median of approximately twelve months into treatment, with a range of about 6 to 40 months. On average, each sample had about 260,000 productive templates and tens of thousands of productive rearrangements. Of the approximately 94 people in the trial, 25 to 30 had longitudinal samples available. Cryopreserved peripheral blood mononuclear cells were collected at three points: before therapy, at response, and at either sustained remission or disease progression. Patients were still on ibrutinib when every remission and progressive disease sample was collected.

On a MiSeq, deep resolution sequencing aimed for a depth between 1 in 1 million and 1 in 200,000 T cells, with each clonotype covered 10x on average. TCR beta libraries were generated with the immunoSEQ hsTCRB Kit. On the study's bioinformatics: Data were analyzed with ImmunoSEQ Data Assistant and ImmunoSEQ Analyzer, with V, D and J genes assigned per IMGT definitions. Clonality, which ranges from 0 to 1, was calculated by subtracting the normalized Shannon entropy of productive rearrangement frequencies from one. Only overrepresented clonotypes making up at least 0.05% of each patient's repertoire were included in the public clonotype analysis. Repertoires from 10 to 15 age-matched healthy donors in immuneACCESS were used as clonality controls. Entries here come from immuneACCESS through TCRdb and include only in-frame sequences with V and J called. Some clones fail to appear in such tables; in the studies checked, an unresolved V gene covers under half of the shortfall, and the cause of the remainder is unknown. The V and J calls and the clone size are those of that table, but D and trimming were determined from the DNA. Across this sample there are tens of thousands of clones, with roughly 50% seen only once. The ten largest clones add up to 20% of the sample.

The sample's time point label, in plain terms: approximately 2 years on ibrutinib. For TCR beta library preparation, approximately 2.2 micrograms of genomic DNA were isolated from cryopreserved PBMCs. Longitudinal blood samples from CLL patients receiving ibrutinib monotherapy were subjected to high-throughput TCR beta sequencing. The patients were enrolled in a single-center, open-label phase 2 trial of ibrutinib monotherapy. The CDR3 spans 12 residues, from the cysteine through the phenylalanine. Of all the DNA, just the CDR3 is kept, 36 bases in frame from base 1. The germline V gene encodes CDR1 SQVTM and CDR2 ANQGSEA. The trim is 7 bases for V and 12 bases for J, with a gap of 19 bases between the germline ends. This clone was recorded at least ten times. Its target antigen remains unknown. Base qualities were left out, and no much larger clone turns up one base away. The study at large found these results: Public clonotypes were found to be uncommon and were observed to contract or remain stable during treatment; the increase in clonality was shown to reflect expansion of private clonotypes at ibrutinib response. At baseline, clonality was higher than in age-matched healthy donors and showed a strong correlation with circulating CD8+ T-cell counts. Sampling times were not matched between sustained-remission and progressing patients, and lymph node repertoires were not studied. An increase in clonality was observed at ibrutinib response, with clonality remaining stable during sustained remission and falling back toward baseline at progression.

The chain is encoded by TRBV29-1 joined to TRBJ2-1; the best D guess is TRBD1, with 6 bases matching. The sequences come from PBMCs, collected after 24 months of ibrutinib treatment. The sequence came from a human donor with chronic lymphocytic leukemia. The DNA sequence reads TGCAGCGCGGCGGCTGGACAGTCTGCGCAGTTCTTC. Its protein is CSAAAGQSAQFF.